Listed below are T cell receptor beta chains from one sample, sequenced in a study of shared clonotypes between healthy human individuals. The table came from immunoSEQ multiplex PCR; TCRdb's copy has only in-frame clones and leaves some out. The sample comprises about 580,000 clones, 95% to 98% of which are singletons, and around 0.3% rests with the top ten. Sequencing was carried out using naive CD8+ T cells sorted from blood. The receptors here all came from a young man in good health. The conserved cysteine and the conserved F or W are not part of the CDR3 here. The D gene is left open where the match is weak.

TRBV12-5	-	TRBJ2-3	ASGSPLGLEDTQY
TRBV6-1	TRBD2	TRBJ2-3	ASSGEITSGITDTQY
TRBV14	-	TRBJ2-7	ASSQEYPPGAGSSYEQY
TRBV9	-	TRBJ2-5	ASSVETQQETQY
TRBV6-1	-	TRBJ2-7	ASRDAGEGYEQY
TRBV6-1	-	TRBJ2-5	ASRPEPARETQY
TRBV27	-	TRBJ1-2	ASSLSPGAQANYGYT
TRBV5-1	TRBD1	TRBJ1-2	ASSYNRQGSYGYT
TRBV5-6	-	TRBJ1-5	ASSLFYGGKNQPQH
TRBV27	-	TRBJ1-2	ASSLGGSNYGYT
TRBV13	TRBD1	TRBJ1-2	ASSPGGYGYT
TRBV27	-	TRBJ2-3	ASSLSIEDTDTQY
TRBV5-1	-	TRBJ2-7	ASSLGQGLYEQY
TRBV5-1	-	TRBJ2-5	ASSSEAGPNGATQY
TRBV14	-	TRBJ2-7	ASSHDDWVYEQY
TRBV13	-	TRBJ2-3	ASSLGLGSDTQY
TRBV4-1	-	TRBJ1-5	ASSQDRRSNQPQH
TRBV7-8	-	TRBJ2-1	ASSLDELGAFDNEQF
TRBV7-6	TRBD2	TRBJ2-5	ASSHRLAGAAPPETQY
TRBV6-4	-	TRBJ2-1	ASSDIPFNEQF
TRBV27	TRBD2	TRBJ2-3	ASSTRTSGGRSFIVFSTDTQY
TRBV9	TRBD2	TRBJ2-1	ASSTGLAATDEQF
TRBV5-4	TRBD2	TRBJ2-2	ASRDKVGLADNTGELF
TRBV14	TRBD2	TRBJ2-1	ASSRLAGLFYEQF
TRBV27	TRBD2	TRBJ2-7	ASSPTASGRLHEQY
TRBV7-9	-	TRBJ1-2	ASSRGDISYGYT
TRBV11-2	TRBD1	TRBJ1-2	ASSLAGGFGDGYT
TRBV5-4	TRBD1	TRBJ2-7	ASSLGQGAREQY
TRBV7-8	-	TRBJ2-1	ASSLVAQLGNNEQF
TRBV25-1	TRBD2	TRBJ2-1	ASRKLANEQF
TRBV4-1	-	TRBJ1-1	ASSHDRNTEAF
TRBV18	-	TRBJ2-7	ASSPKTGEKAGVNEQY
TRBV7-2	-	TRBJ2-7	ASSLGFYYEQY
TRBV5-5	TRBD2	TRBJ2-1	ASSGLAGGDEQF
TRBV7-9	TRBD1	TRBJ1-2	AGDRYDYGYT
TRBV5-1	TRBD2	TRBJ2-1	ASSLVGRASYNEQF
TRBV9	-	TRBJ2-7	ASSVGASPGWEQY
TRBV11-2	-	TRBJ2-7	ASSAWTELGEQY
TRBV7-8	-	TRBJ1-1	ASSPSADTEAF
TRBV9	TRBD2	TRBJ2-7	ASSVGGTSGSYEQY
TRBV6-6	-	TRBJ2-1	ASSYLLESDNEQF
TRBV4-1	-	TRBJ1-1	ASSQDLVFVGSRAF
TRBV4-1	-	TRBJ2-4	ASSQDSGAAKNIQY
TRBV4-3	-	TRBJ1-1	ASSQGYSPNTEAF
TRBV2	TRBD2	TRBJ2-1	ASREAGDNEQF